The clone carrying this T cell receptor beta chain came up many times. The data were obtained in a study of T-cell memory formation after mild COVID-19. One entry per CDR3 protein, called by TCRdb with MiXCR from the 5' RACE reads. Of 200,000 to 300,000 distinct CDR3 sequences listed, around 17% are singletons. CDR1 is LGHNT, CDR2 FRNRAP, per germline. The V and J ends lost 2 bases and 1 base respectively, with 11 bases between them. The CDR3 sequence is 15 residues long. The chain uses TRBV12-5 and TRBJ1-2, with D tentatively TRBD1 (6 bases). Input material: PBMCs or a T cell subset sorted from them (not recorded which). This clonotype was obtained from a man younger than 35 who had mild COVID-19 (a few samples of this study predate the infection). Cell type and time point are not known. The CDR3 DNA follows: TGTGCTAGTGGTTTGTTTGCAGGGGATAACTATGGCTACACCTTC. Its translation is CASGLFAGDNYGYTF.